Listed below are T cell receptor beta chains from one sample, sequenced in a study of T cell responses to AZD1222 COVID-19 vaccine. Only in-frame clones appear in the TCRdb table, and some are missing; sequencing was by immunoSEQ multiplex PCR. The repertoire holds roughly 93,000 clones, 89% seen once, with roughly 1.7% in the top ten. Here the sequenced sample was peripheral blood, taken on day 0 of AZD1222 vaccination. The receptors stem from an adult in good health. CDR3s include the opening cysteine and the closing phenylalanine or tryptophan. The D gene is left open where the match is weak. A clone size is listed for some rows: how often the clone was seen (once, few, many), or a class if it is expanded.

V,size,D,J,DNA,CDR3
TRBV2,few,TRBD2,TRBJ2-5,TGTGCCAGCAGTGAAGAAGCGGGGGTTAGGGAGACCCAGTACTTC,CASSEEAGVRETQYF
TRBV6-1,few,NA,TRBJ1-5,TGTGCCAGCAGTGAAAGGGGCAATCAGCCCCAGCATTTT,CASSERGNQPQHF
TRBV3-1/TRBV3-2,NA,TRBD1,TRBJ1-2,TGTGCCAGCAGCCCCGACAGGGGAGAAGGGTATGGCTACACCTTC,CASSPDRGEGYGYTF
TRBV6-1,NA,NA,TRBJ1-5,TGTGCCAGCAGTGAAGCGGGAGGGAAACAGCCCCAGCATTTT,CASSEAGGKQPQHF
TRBV12-5,NA,NA,TRBJ1-2,TGTGCTAGTGCCGCGACCAGGCATGGCTACACCTTC,CASAATRHGYTF
TRBV6-4,medium-sized,NA,TRBJ2-2,TGTGCCAGCAGTGAAAGGGAAGCCGGGGAGCTGTTTTTT,CASSEREAGELFF
TRBV19,once,TRBD1,TRBJ1-2,TGTGCCAGTAGTCAACGACAGGGGGCGGACTATGGCTACACCTTC,CASSQRQGADYGYTF
TRBV27,NA,TRBD2,TRBJ2-1,TGTGCCAGCAGCTCGGGCGGGGGGCAATCCTACAATGAGCAGTTCTTC,CASSSGGGQSYNEQFF
TRBV4-3,NA,NA,TRBJ1-4,TGCGCCAGCAGCCATCCTAGGGGGGAGGGAACCAATGAAAAACTGTTTTTT,CASSHPRGEGTNEKLFF
TRBV19,NA,TRBD1,TRBJ2-7,TGTGCCAGTACCCGGACAGGGGGCGCGTACGAGCAGTACTTC,CASTRTGGAYEQYF
TRBV24-1,NA,NA,TRBJ2-2,TGTGCCACCAGTGATTTGCAATCCGGGGAGCTGTTTTTT,CATSDLQSGELFF
TRBV11-2,NA,TRBD1,TRBJ2-1,TGTGCCAGCAGCCGAACCAGGGGGCGAATCAATGAGCAGTTCTTC,CASSRTRGRINEQFF
TRBV28,NA,NA,TRBJ1-6,TGTGCCAGCAGTTTCCCCCTAGCATCACCCCTCCACTTT,CASSFPLASPLHF
TRBV18,NA,TRBD1,TRBJ1-4,TGTGCCAGCGCGGGGACAGAAAATGAAAAACTGTTTTTT,CASAGTENEKLFF
TRBV3-1/TRBV3-2,NA,TRBD1,TRBJ1-2,TGTGCCAGCAGGTACTGGACAGGGGGCAACTATGGCTACACCTTC,CASRYWTGGNYGYTF
TRBV5-1,NA,TRBD1,TRBJ2-7,TGCGCCAGCCGTTTTAGACAGGGCATCGACGAGCAGTACTTC,CASRFRQGIDEQYF
TRBV9,NA,TRBD2,TRBJ2-5,TGTGCCAGCAGCGACCGACTAGCGGGGGGCAGGGAGACCCAGTACTTC,CASSDRLAGGRETQYF
TRBV5-1,NA,NA,TRBJ2-7,TGCGCCAGCAGCTTGGTTATAGGGGGTGAGCAGTACTTC,CASSLVIGGEQYF
TRBV5-8,NA,TRBD1,TRBJ2-7,TGTGCCAGCAGCGAGGGGGCATACGAGCAGTACTTC,CASSEGAYEQYF
TRBV5-4,once,NA,TRBJ2-1,TGTGCCAGCAGCGAGGTGGCTAGTAATGAGCAGTTCTTC,CASSEVASNEQFF
TRBV19,NA,TRBD1,TRBJ1-5,TGTGCCAGTAGGACAGGGTTCCATCAGCCCCAGCATTTT,CASRTGFHQPQHF
TRBV7-2,NA,TRBD1,TRBJ2-7,TGTGCCAGCCATGCACAGGGGGCCTACGAGCAGTACTTC,CASHAQGAYEQYF
TRBV5-1,NA,NA,TRBJ2-1,TGCGCCAGCAGCTTTACTGGGGCCGACTCCTACAATGAGCAGTTCTTC,CASSFTGADSYNEQFF
TRBV11-2,NA,TRBD2,TRBJ2-1,TGTGCCAGCAGGCCCACCACGCGGGGGGACTACAATGAGCAGTTCTTC,CASRPTTRGDYNEQFF
TRBV10-3,NA,TRBD2,TRBJ2-3,TGTGCCATCAGTGAGGGACTAGCGGGGGCTACAGATACGCAGTATTTT,CAISEGLAGATDTQYF
TRBV28,NA,NA,TRBJ2-2,TGTGCCAGCAGTCACCTAGGGGGTCGGAGGTCCGGGGAGCTGTTTTTT,CASSHLGGRRSGELFF
TRBV5-1,NA,NA,TRBJ1-2,TGCGCCAGCAGTGGGCAGGGGTATGACTATGGCTACACCTTC,CASSGQGYDYGYTF
TRBV18,NA,NA,TRBJ1-1,TGTGCCAGCTCACCCTCTATTAGGCAGGGGAACACTGAAGCTTTCTTT,CASSPSIRQGNTEAFF
TRBV14,NA,NA,TRBJ1-6,TGTGCCAGCAGATCGGCAGCGCTCATTTCACCCCTCCACTTT,CASRSAALISPLHF
TRBV10-1,NA,NA,TRBJ1-1,TGCGCCAGCTCCGGACAGACGAACACTGAAGCTTTCTTT,CASSGQTNTEAFF
TRBV19,once,TRBD2,TRBJ2-1,TGTGCCAGTAGTCTACTAGCGACAGTAGACAATGAGCAGTTCTTC,CASSLLATVDNEQFF
TRBV28,few,NA,TRBJ1-2,TGTGCCAGCAGTTCGCCTTCAGGGAACTATGGCTACACCTTC,CASSSPSGNYGYTF
TRBV7-2,NA,TRBD1,TRBJ1-2,TGTGCCAGCAGCCAAAGATCGGACAGGGTTCTTGATGGCTACACCTTC,CASSQRSDRVLDGYTF
TRBV5-4,NA,TRBD2,TRBJ2-1,TGTGCCACCGAACTAGCGGGGGGTCACAATGAGCAGTTCTTC,CATELAGGHNEQFF
TRBV19,NA,NA,TRBJ1-6,TGTGCCAGTAGTATAACAGGGTCTCAAGATAATTCACCCCTCCACTTT,CASSITGSQDNSPLHF
TRBV5-1,once,NA,TRBJ2-7,TGCGCCAGCAGCCCCGCCGGGACACTCTCCTACGAGCAGTACTTC,CASSPAGTLSYEQYF
TRBV5-1,NA,NA,TRBJ1-3,TGCGCCAGCAGCCGTACAGGGCCGGGAAACACCATATATTTT,CASSRTGPGNTIYF
TRBV3-1/TRBV3-2,NA,TRBD1,TRBJ1-1,TGTGCCAGCAGCGCCCGGGACAGGGGGCGTGGGGCTTTCTTT,CASSARDRGRGAFF
TRBV4-3,NA,TRBD1,TRBJ2-7,TGCGCCAGCAGCCAAGAGAGGACAGGGGTCATCTACGAGCAGTACTTC,CASSQERTGVIYEQYF
TRBV2,once,NA,TRBJ1-4,TGTGCCAGCAGTGAAAGGGGACTGCCGAATGAAAAACTGTTTTTT,CASSERGLPNEKLFF
TRBV2,NA,TRBD2,TRBJ2-3,TGTGCCAGCACCCTAGCGGGGTACACAGATACGCAGTATTTT,CASTLAGYTDTQYF
TRBV7-9,NA,TRBD1,TRBJ2-1,TGTGCCAGCAGCCGGAGGGGACAGGGCCAGAACAATGAGCAGTTCTTC,CASSRRGQGQNNEQFF
TRBV27,NA,NA,TRBJ2-7,TGTGCCAGCAGTTCCCGGGACAACTCCTACGAGCAGTACTTC,CASSSRDNSYEQYF
TRBV29-1,NA,TRBD2,TRBJ2-7,TGCAGCGTTGTGGGACTAGTTTCCTACGAGCAGTACTTC,CSVVGLVSYEQYF
TRBV30,once,NA,TRBJ1-3,TGTGCCTGGAGTGGGGGCTTCTCTGGAAACACCATATATTTT,CAWSGGFSGNTIYF